A selection of T cell receptor beta chains follows, all from one sample in a study of a mutant IDH1 vaccine in newly diagnosed glioma. These receptors are not linked to any known antigen. Assay used: immunoSEQ multiplex PCR; TCRdb lists only in-frame clones, some missing. The repertoire consists of about 56,000 clones, with 70% to 85% occurring once and the leading ten covering roughly 5.6%. This specimen consisted of PBMCs, obtained from a glioma patient whose treatment included an IDH1 peptide vaccine. All receptors come from a man between 45 and 60 years old with glioma. The CDR3 runs from the conserved cysteine through the conserved F or W.

J gene,V gene,CDR3 protein
TRBJ1-1,TRBV18,CASSAQGTTGTEAFF
TRBJ2-7,TRBV6-6,CASSYSPSSYEQYF
TRBJ1-1,TRBV5-6,CASSWYGQGRDTEAFF
TRBJ2-7,TRBV11-3,CASSLQGGNYEQYF
TRBJ1-5,TRBV10-3,CAIGSGWVGQPQHF
TRBJ2-5,TRBV27,CASIPPQETQYF
TRBJ1-1,TRBV27,CASSRQGSEAFF
TRBJ1-4,TRBV10-3,CAISESRSSNEKLFF
TRBJ1-1,TRBV10-2,CASSEEGARNTEAFF
TRBJ2-3,TRBV4-2,CASSQVTSGGATDTQYF
TRBJ1-5,TRBV5-1,CASSPGQPGEPQHF
TRBJ2-6,TRBV7-2,CASADRGSGANVLTF
TRBJ2-1,TRBV2,CASSAVSSYNEQFF
TRBJ2-4,TRBV30,CAWSPGAKNIQYF
TRBJ1-2,TRBV4-1,CASSPRDSNNYGYTF
TRBJ1-1,TRBV5-1,CASSLQPENTEAFF
TRBJ1-5,TRBV5-7,CASSLAREIRDGNNQPQHF
TRBJ2-1,TRBV7-9,CASSPYPGRGYNEQFF
TRBJ1-1,TRBV25-1,CASSGGGGTEAFF
TRBJ2-7,TRBV30,CAPWTAPPYEQYF
TRBJ1-1,TRBV29-1,CSVEHPPDDEAFF
TRBJ1-6,TRBV5-5,CASSLALQNSPLHF
TRBJ1-1,TRBV5-1,CASSLALREGSTEAFF
TRBJ1-2,TRBV5-4,CASSPARVGYGYTF
TRBJ2-7,TRBV5-1,CASSLVPGQYF
TRBJ1-2,TRBV14,CASSPGRHYGYTF
TRBJ1-3,TRBV9,CASSAQEFSGNTIYF
TRBJ2-5,TRBV28,CASSLGPVGETQYF
TRBJ1-6,TRBV30,CAWSDGTDNSPLHF
TRBJ2-7,TRBV19,CASSKRLAGEISYEQYF
TRBJ1-1,TRBV6-5,CASSPPGQANTEAFF
TRBJ2-3,TRBV4-1,CASSQLGLAGDTQYF
TRBJ1-5,TRBV15,CATSRGLSLGQPQHF
TRBJ1-2,TRBV30,CAWSVNPENYGYTF
TRBJ1-2,TRBV7-2,CASSLVDGSYGYTF
TRBJ2-7,TRBV29-1,CSVEFPGANSYEQYF
TRBJ2-1,TRBV10-1,CASRGGKTIRSTSEFF
TRBJ2-1,TRBV10-1,CASSDGVGPAENEQFF
TRBJ2-2,TRBV5-1,CASSLARTSVDTGELFF
TRBJ1-5,TRBV11-2,CASSFELNQPQHF
TRBJ2-7,TRBV7-2,CASSPAGGIYEQYF
TRBJ1-5,TRBV5-8,CASSSGQAHNQPQHF
TRBJ1-2,TRBV28,CASSRGGSNYGYTF
TRBJ2-5,TRBV4-3,CASSQGRGETQYF